Listed below are T cell receptor beta chains from one sample, sequenced in a study of blood T cells in healthy people across ages. TCRdb independently ran MiXCR on the 5' RACE reads; one entry per CDR3 protein. The table has roughly 800,000 distinct CDR3 sequences, 58% seen once; the top ten hold over 20%. The sequencing sample was made of blood. These receptors came from a man aged 25-45 years in good health. Each CDR3 is given with its conserved first and last residue. Fields, in order: clone size, J gene, D gene, V gene, CDR3 DNA, CDR3 protein. The D gene is left open where the match is weak. Clone size is shown for a subset of rows, as once, few, many or a class of expanded clone.

- | TRBJ2-5 | TRBD2 | TRBV5-1 | TGCGCCAGCAGCTTCACTAGCGGGATAAATAATGAGCAGTACTTC | CASSFTSGINNEQYF
- | TRBJ2-5 | - | TRBV4-3 | TGCGCCAGCAGCCCCCAAGGAGGCAGCGTGGGGACCCAGTACTTC | CASSPQGGSVGTQYF
- | TRBJ2-1 | TRBD2 | TRBV7-2 | TGTGCCAGCAGCTTAGAGGGGACTAGCGGGATCTATGAGCAGTTCTTC | CASSLEGTSGIYEQFF
- | TRBJ2-7 | TRBD2 | TRBV6-2/TRBV6-3 | TGTGCCAGCAGTTACTCCGGGACTAGCGGGAGTTACTACGAGCAGTACTTC | CASSYSGTSGSYYEQYF
once | TRBJ1-4 | TRBD1 | TRBV25-1 | TGTGCCAGCCTGGCTCAGGACAGGGGACCGAAGGGACTGTTTTTT | CASLAQDRGPKGLFF
once | TRBJ1-2 | TRBD1 | TRBV11-2 | TGTGCCAGCAGCTTAGGGACAGGGGTTCCCTATGGCTACACCTTC | CASSLGTGVPYGYTF
few | TRBJ1-2 | TRBD1 | TRBV25-1 | TGTGCCAGCAGTGAAGTCACAGGGGGCGACTATGGCTACACCTTC | CASSEVTGGDYGYTF
- | TRBJ2-7 | TRBD1 | TRBV9 | TGTGCCAGCAGCGTAGGCCCGGGACAGGGGGCCTACGAGCAGTACTTC | CASSVGPGQGAYEQYF
- | TRBJ2-3 | - | TRBV20-1 | TGCAGTGCTCCTGGGGGACCAGATACGCAGTATTTT | CSAPGGPDTQYF
- | TRBJ1-5 | TRBD1 | TRBV12-3/TRBV12-4 | TGTGCCAGCAGTTCTGGGGACAGGCACAATCAGCCCCAGCATTTT | CASSSGDRHNQPQHF
few | TRBJ2-7 | TRBD2 | TRBV10-3 | TGTGCCATCAGTGCGGGGACTAGCGCCTACGAGCAGTACTTC | CAISAGTSAYEQYF
few | TRBJ2-7 | TRBD1 | TRBV20-1 | TGCAGTGCTAATGTTCCCGGGACAGCCTCCTACGAGCAGTACTTC | CSANVPGTASYEQYF